These 25 T cell receptor beta chains originate from one sample sequenced in a study of beta chain features in type 1 diabetes (dated by TCRdb to 2016 to 2019). Broader findings and caveats from the paper: In all four CD4+ subsets, TCRB CDR3 length was moderately but significantly shorter in type 1 diabetes patients.

These receptors lack a known antigen. The library came from the immunoSEQ multiplex PCR assay. The High Capacity cDNA Reverse Transcription Kit was used to reverse transcribe all of the isolated RNA, meaning that expressed TCRB transcripts were what got sequenced. TCRdb re-hosts the immuneACCESS table, in-frame sequences only. Its copies lack some clones; in the studies checked, an unresolved V gene accounts for under half of them, and the cause for the rest is not known. Present in this sample are some 23,000 clones, approximately 70% of which were seen just once. The biggest ten clones account for 1.1% of the sample. Sequencing was done on a sample of stem cell memory CD4+ T cells from blood. The label giving this sample's cell subset or site can be read as: stem cell-like memory CD4+ T cells. The receptors here all came from a woman aged 40-49 years with type 1 diabetes.

The V gene is TRBV5-4, the J gene TRBJ2-5; 10 bases align to TRBD2. The germline CDR1 and CDR2 sequences are SGHNT and YYREEE (reference sequence). V dropped 1 base and J dropped 1; count of bases not matched to a gene: 1. The CDR3 contains 15 residues. The CDR3 sequence is CASSLTSGAQETQYF. CDR3 coding DNA: TGTGCCAGCAGCTTGACTAGCGGGGCCCAAGAGACCCAGTACTTC. Full variable domain (outside the CDR3, taken from reference TRBV5-4 and TRBJ2-5): ETGVTQSPTHLIKTRGQQVTLRCSSQSGHNTVSWYQQALGQGPQFIFQYYREEENGRGNFPPRFSGLQFPNYSSELNVNALELDDSALYLCASSLTSGAQETQYFGPGTRLLVL.

The gene calls are TRBV6-5 and TRBJ1-5, with D possibly TRBD1 on 5 matching bases. The V gene lost 2 bases and the J gene lost 7 bases, with 15 bases spanning the gap. The CDR3 has 15 amino acids. Germline CDR1 is MNHEY and CDR2 is SVGAGI. Here the CDR3 reads CASSYRTNGPQPQHF. The CDR3 bases are TGTGCCAGCAGTTACAGGACAAACGGTCCCCAGCCCCAGCATTTT.

This clone was seen only a few times. V gene TRBV28 combines with J gene TRBJ2-7, with TRBD1 matching 7 bases. Germline trimming cut 2 bases from V and 6 bases from J; bases unmatched to any gene: 1. Germline CDR1 reads MDHEN; CDR2 reads SYDVKM. This CDR3 comprises 12 residues. CDR3 nucleotides: TGTGCCAGCAGTTTAGAGGGGGCCGAGCAGTACTTC. Translation gives CASSLEGAEQYF.

This clone was seen a few times. The J gene is TRBJ1-5, the V gene TRBV7-2; D unresolved. This CDR3 has 15 residues. Per the germline V gene, CDR1 is SGHTA and CDR2 is FQGNSA. The germline V and J ends were trimmed by 0 bases and 6 bases, with 12 bases remaining between them. CDR3: CASSLAPTAGQPQHF. The CDR3 DNA reads as TGTGCCAGCAGCTTAGCGCCTACCGCGGGTCAGCCCCAGCATTTT.

CDR3 sequence (DNA): TGCAGTGCTACGAGCAATCAGCCCCAGCATTTT. Amino acids: CSATSNQPQHF. V usage is TRBV20-1 and J usage is TRBJ1-5, with D uncertain. The CDR3 contains 11 residues. Germline CDR1 is DFQATT and CDR2 is SNEGSKA (reference sequence). V dropped 4 bases and J dropped 1 base, with 2 bases sitting between them.

This chain uses TRBV19 with TRBJ1-5; D remains ambiguous. The CDR3 spans 14 residues. V was trimmed by 7 bases and J by 6 bases, leaving 16 bases between them. Germline V gene data show CDR1 as LNHDA and CDR2 as SQIVND (reference sequence). The CDR3: CASNPGPDFQPQHF. In DNA form, the CDR3 reads TGTGCCAGTAACCCGGGTCCAGATTTTCAGCCCCAGCATTTT. Combining the CDR3 with reference TRBV19 and TRBJ1-5 gives the whole variable domain DGGITQSPKYLFRKEGQNVTLSCEQNLNHDAMYWYRQDPGQGLRLIYYSQIVNDFQKGDIAEGYSVSREKKESFPLTVTSAQKNPTAFYLCASNPGPDFQPQHFGDGTRLSIL.

The chain uses TRBV7-9 and TRBJ2-7; 10 nucleotides match TRBD1. The trim removed 7 bases at V and 4 bases at J, leaving 16 bases unmatched. This CDR3 is built from 17 residues. Germline V lookup: CDR1 SEHNR, CDR2 FQNEAQ (reference sequence). CDR3: CASNLLNSGTGEYEQYF. Written as DNA, the CDR3 is TGTGCCAGCAACCTACTCAATTCCGGGACAGGGGAGTACGAGCAGTACTTC. Variable domain in full (rest from reference TRBV7-9 and TRBJ2-7): DTGVSQNPRHKITKRGQNVTFRCDPISEHNRLYWYRQTLGQGPEFLTYFQNEAQLEKSRLLSDRFSAERPKGSFSTLEIQRTEQGDSAMYLCASNLLNSGTGEYEQYFGPGTRLTVT.

The chain employs TRBV28 and TRBJ1-5; maybe TRBD1 (6 bases). Trimming took 10 bases from V and 0 from J, leaving 13 bases between them. Germline values: CDR1 MDHEN, CDR2 SYDVKM. The CDR3 covers 14 residues. The CDR3: CATLTGNSNQPQHF. In DNA, the CDR3 is TGTGCCACCCTTACAGGGAATAGCAATCAGCCCCAGCATTTT.

The chain carries TRBV19 and TRBJ2-1; 10 bases match TRBD2. Germline lookup yields CDR1 LNHDA and CDR2 SQIVND (reference sequence). This CDR3 spans 17 amino acids. Unmatched junction bases numbered 12, after V lost 3 bases and J lost 7 bases. The CDR3 sequence: CASSIVVAGGPGNEQFF. CDR3 in DNA: TGTGCCAGTAGTATCGTGGTAGCGGGGGGCCCGGGGAATGAGCAGTTCTTC.

V gene TRBV27 combines with J gene TRBJ2-5, with D tentatively TRBD2 (6 bases). This CDR3 has 13 residues. With 3 bases removed from V and 4 bases from J, the gap between germline ends came to 9 bases. The germline gives CDR1 MNHEY, CDR2 SMNVEV (reference sequence). The DNA of the CDR3 is TGTGCCAGCAGTTTGCTGGGGGGAGAGACCCAGTACTTC. Protein sequence: CASSLLGGETQYF.

The genes are TRBV6-5 and TRBJ1-5; TRBD1 might be the D (6 bases). With 6 bases removed from V and 11 bases from J, the gap between germline ends came to 11 bases. The CDR3 covers 11 residues. The V gene's germline CDR1 is MNHEY and CDR2 SVGAGI. The CDR3 sequence is CASSDHRAQHF. In nucleotides, the CDR3 is TGTGCCAGCAGCGACCACAGGGCCCAGCATTTT.

The table lists this clone with a few counts. The genes are TRBV13 and TRBJ2-5; 15 nucleotides align to TRBD2. Germline CDR1 reads PRHDT; CDR2 reads FYEKMQ (reference sequence). Trimming removed 7 bases from V and 5 bases from J; junction bases left unmatched: 11. The CDR3 contains 17 residues. The DNA of the CDR3 is TGTGCCAGCACCATCAAAACCGGGACTAGCGGGAGGGAGACCCAGTACTTC. Translated, it gives CASTIKTGTSGRETQYF.

The rearrangement uses TRBV2 and TRBJ2-5; tentative D call: TRBD2 (5 bases). The V end was cut by 3 bases, the J end by 7 bases, with 15 bases between. CDR3 length: 14 residues. Germline assignment: CDR1 SNHLY and CDR2 FYNNEI. The chain's CDR3 is CASSDRSASGTQYF. CDR3 DNA sequence: TGTGCCAGCAGTGACCGTAGCGCCTCCGGGACCCAGTACTTC.

V and J are TRBV7-8 and TRBJ2-7, with D perhaps TRBD2 (6 bases). This CDR3 is 15 amino acids long. V dropped 5 bases and J dropped 3 bases, with 17 bases sitting between them. Per the germline V gene, CDR1 is SGHVS and CDR2 is FQNEAQ. Here the CDR3 DNA reads TGTGCCAGCAGCCCTTCGACAGCGGGCCTCTACGAGCAGTACTTC. Translated: CASSPSTAGLYEQYF. The variable domain in full, with the rest retrieved from reference TRBV7-8 and TRBJ2-7, is GAGVSQSPRYKVAKRGQDVALRCDPISGHVSLFWYQQALGQGPEFLTYFQNEAQLDKSGLPSDRFFAERPEGSVSTLKIQRTQQEDSAVYLCASSPSTAGLYEQYFGPGTRLTVT.

The gene calls are TRBV7-2 and TRBJ2-3; TRBD1 might be the D (5 bases). The germline CDR1 and CDR2 sequences are SGHTA and FQGNSA. The CDR3 spans 15 residues. The V and J ends lost 1 base and 1 base respectively, with 9 bases between them. CDR3 region: CASSLDRKGTDTQYF. The CDR3 coding sequence is TGTGCCAGCAGCTTAGACAGGAAGGGCACAGATACGCAGTATTTT.

The chain carries TRBV4-2 and TRBJ1-4; 9 nucleotides align to TRBD1. The CDR3 runs 13 residues. J gave up 5 bases and V 6 bases, and 1 base lay outside the gene matches. Germline V gene sequence: CDR1 LGHNA, CDR2 YNFKEQ. Written as DNA, the CDR3 is TGTGCCAGCAGGACAGGGGGGAATGAAAAACTGTTTTTT. This encodes CASRTGGNEKLFF.

The rearrangement links TRBV6-1 to TRBJ1-1; TRBD1 is a possible D gene (5 bases). Looked up from germline, CDR1 is MNHNS and CDR2 is SASEGT. This CDR3 has 14 residues. V dropped 6 bases and J dropped 0 bases, with 11 bases sitting between them. CDR3 residues: CASREGRLNTEAFF. CDR3 DNA: TGTGCCAGCAGGGAGGGACGGTTGAACACTGAAGCTTTCTTT.

This clone was picked up a small number of times. This sequence joins TRBV5-6 and TRBJ2-2, with TRBD1 matching 7 bases. With V trimmed by 4 bases and J by 6 bases, 9 bases remained unmatched. Germline CDR1 and CDR2: SGHDT and YYEEEE. The CDR3 has 15 residues. The CDR3 sequence is CASSPGPRGSGELFF. As DNA, the CDR3 is TGTGCCAGCAGCCCGGGACCCAGGGGGTCCGGGGAGCTGTTTTTT.

The V gene is TRBV7-9, the J gene TRBJ2-3, with D perhaps TRBD1 (6 bases). V shed 6 bases and J shed 3 bases, with 16 bases lying between them. The CDR3 consists of 15 residues. Germline loops: CDR1 SEHNR, CDR2 FQNEAQ (reference sequence). CDR3 protein: CASRLQGGITDTQYF. CDR3 DNA: TGTGCCAGCAGGTTACAGGGTGGTATAACAGATACGCAGTATTTT.

The rearrangement uses TRBV7-2 and TRBJ1-1, with TRBD1 matching over 7 bases. CDR3 size: 15 residues. V dropped 3 bases and J dropped 1; count of bases not matched to a gene: 5. Germline V gene data show CDR1 as SGHTA and CDR2 as FQGNSA. CDR3 in DNA: TGTGCCAGCAGCTTTACCCAGGGGGGGAACACTGAAGCTTTCTTT. Amino acid sequence: CASSFTQGGNTEAFF. Supplemented by reference TRBV7-2 and TRBJ1-1, the full variable domain reads GAGVSQSPSNKVTEKGKDVELRCDPISGHTALYWYRQSLGQGLEFLIYFQGNSAPDKSGLPSDRFSAERTGGSVSTLTIQRTQQEDSAVYLCASSFTQGGNTEAFFGQGTRLTVV.

The table lists this clone with a count of one. The chain has TRBV28 and TRBJ2-1, with unresolved D. Germline-derived CDR1 and CDR2 are MDHEN and SYDVKM. V lost 4 bases, J lost 12 bases, and 16 bases lay in between. This CDR3 has 13 residues. The CDR3 region is CASSSTLTLAQFF. For the CDR3, the DNA is TGTGCCAGCAGTTCAACCCTAACCCTCGCGCAGTTCTTC.

The CDR3 reads CASSGGTGGNTGELFF. Written as DNA, the CDR3 is TGTGCCAGCAGCGGGGGGACAGGAGGCAACACCGGGGAGCTGTTTTTT. The chain recombines TRBV5-6 with TRBJ2-2; TRBD1 matches 8 bases. CDR3 length: 16 amino acids. After removal of 4 bases from V and 2 bases from J, the junction contained 7 bases not matched to a gene. CDR1 and CDR2 from the germline V gene are SGHDT and YYEEEE.

The V call is TRBV18, the J call TRBJ2-2; TRBD2 agrees at 7 bases. Losses at the gene ends were 1 base for V and 0 bases for J; bases not matched to a gene: 5. Germline assignment: CDR1 KGHSH and CDR2 LQKENI. This CDR3 spans 17 amino acids. CDR3 amino acids: CASSPQAGVTNTGELFF. CDR3 in DNA: TGTGCCAGCTCACCACAGGCGGGAGTAACGAACACCGGGGAGCTGTTTTTT.

CDR3 region: CASSPSGGETYEQYF. CDR3 DNA: TGTGCCAGCAGCCCATCCGGCGGGGAGACCTACGAGCAGTACTTC. This chain links TRBV5-4 with TRBJ2-7, with TRBD2 as a possible D gene (6 bases). The CDR3 runs 15 residues. Germline V gives CDR1 SGHNT, CDR2 YYREEE (reference sequence). V was shortened by 4 bases and J by 2 bases, with 16 bases between the two germline ends.

The V call is TRBV11-3, the J call TRBJ1-1, with 9 positions matching TRBD1. This CDR3 has 16 amino acids. Germline-derived CDR1 and CDR2 are SGHNT and YENEEA. With V trimmed by 5 bases and J by 3 bases, 10 bases remained unmatched. The CDR3 loop reads CASSLGQGQGDTEAFF. DNA for the CDR3: TGTGCCAGCAGCCTGGGACAGGGCCAAGGGGACACTGAAGCTTTCTTT.